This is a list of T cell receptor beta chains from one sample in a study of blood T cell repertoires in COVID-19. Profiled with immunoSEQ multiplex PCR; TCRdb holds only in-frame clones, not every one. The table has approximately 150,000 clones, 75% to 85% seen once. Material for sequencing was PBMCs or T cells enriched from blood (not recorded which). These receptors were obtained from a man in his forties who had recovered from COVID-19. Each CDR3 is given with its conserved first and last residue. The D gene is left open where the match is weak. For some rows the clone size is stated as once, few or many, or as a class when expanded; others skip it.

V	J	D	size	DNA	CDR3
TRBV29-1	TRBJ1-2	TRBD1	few	TGCAGCGTTGAAGATACAGGGGGCATTGGTTATGGCTACACCTTC	CSVEDTGGIGYGYTF
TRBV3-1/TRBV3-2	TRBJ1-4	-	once	TGTGCCAGCAGCCTTTCAGATGAGGCGGGTAATGAAAAACTGTTTTTT	CASSLSDEAGNEKLFF
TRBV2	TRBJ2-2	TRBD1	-	TGTGCCAGCACAAACAGGGGCGTCACCGGGGAGCTGTTTTTT	CASTNRGVTGELFF
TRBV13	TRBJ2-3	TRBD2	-	TGTGCCAGCAGCGAAGCTAGCGGGGGGACCACAGATACGCAGTATTTT	CASSEASGGTTDTQYF
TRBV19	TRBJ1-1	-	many	TGTGCCAGTAGTATCCCAGGCGATTCCCAAAAAGCTTTCTTT	CASSIPGDSQKAFF
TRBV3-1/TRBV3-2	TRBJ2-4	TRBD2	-	TGTGCCAGCAGCTCGACTAGCGGGGGTGAGAACATTCAGTACTTC	CASSSTSGGENIQYF
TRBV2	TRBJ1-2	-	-	TGTGCCAGCAGCCGGGGGGCTAACTCTCCATATGGCTACACCTTC	CASSRGANSPYGYTF
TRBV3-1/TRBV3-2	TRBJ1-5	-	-	TGTGCCAGCAGCCAAGGGCAGGGCAATCAGCCCCAGCATTTT	CASSQGQGNQPQHF
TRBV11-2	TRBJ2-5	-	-	TGTGCCAGCGGCCGGAGCACCCAAGAGACCCAGTACTTC	CASGRSTQETQYF
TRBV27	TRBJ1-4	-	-	TGTGCCAGCACTTCCGGGGGGGCAGGTAATGAAAAACTGTTTTTT	CASTSGGAGNEKLFF
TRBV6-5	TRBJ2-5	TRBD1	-	TGTGCCAGCAGTTACGGAGGACAGGGCGGCGAGACCCAGTACTTC	CASSYGGQGGETQYF
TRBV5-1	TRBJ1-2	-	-	TGCGCCAGCAGCTTTGGAGGGGACCACTATGGCTACACCTTC	CASSFGGDHYGYTF
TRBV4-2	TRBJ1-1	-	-	TGTGCCAGCAGCCAACTGGACAGCCTCGGCACTGAAGCTTTCTTT	CASSQLDSLGTEAFF
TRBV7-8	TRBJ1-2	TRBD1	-	TGTGCCAGCAGCTTAGGCACGACAGGGGGCGGGTATGGCTACACCTTC	CASSLGTTGGGYGYTF
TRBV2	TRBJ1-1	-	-	TGTGCCAGCAGGGCAGGGTTAGCTGAAGCTTTCTTT	CASRAGLAEAFF
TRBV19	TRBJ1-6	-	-	TGTGCCAGTAGTATTACTGTAGGAGGGCAGTCACCCCTCCACTTT	CASSITVGGQSPLHF
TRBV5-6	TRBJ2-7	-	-	TGTGCCAGCAGCTTGGGCAGGGTCTCCTACGAGCAGTACTTC	CASSLGRVSYEQYF
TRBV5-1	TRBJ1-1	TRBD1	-	TGCGCCAGCAGCGCGAGCCCGGACAGGTTGGGCCCTGAAGCTTTCTTT	CASSASPDRLGPEAFF
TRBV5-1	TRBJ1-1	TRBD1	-	TGCGCCAGCAGCTTGGGGGACAGGGGGAACACTGAAGCTTTCTTT	CASSLGDRGNTEAFF
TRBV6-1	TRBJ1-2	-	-	TGTGCCAGCAGTGAACCCCCATACTATGGCTACACCTTC	CASSEPPYYGYTF
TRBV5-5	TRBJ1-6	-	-	TGTGCCAGCAGCTTGATCGGGGTCGGAACTCGATTTTCACCCCTCCACTTT	CASSLIGVGTRFSPLHF
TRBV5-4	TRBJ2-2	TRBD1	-	TGTGCCAGCAGCCTCCCAGGGACAGCCACCACCGGGGAGCTGTTTTTT	CASSLPGTATTGELFF
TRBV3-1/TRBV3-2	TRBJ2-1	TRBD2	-	TGTGCCAGCAGCCATATACTAGCGGGGGGGTCCCCGGTGCAGTTCTTC	CASSHILAGGSPVQFF
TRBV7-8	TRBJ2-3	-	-	TGTGCCAGCAGCAACTTGGGGGCACAACTCACAGATACGCAGTATTTT	CASSNLGAQLTDTQYF
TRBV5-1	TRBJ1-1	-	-	TGCGCCAGCAGCTACCAAGGGCAGGGCACTGAAGCTTTCTTT	CASSYQGQGTEAFF
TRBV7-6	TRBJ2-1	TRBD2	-	TGTGCCAGCAGTTCTGGGGGGGACCACAACAATGAGCAGTTCTTC	CASSSGGDHNNEQFF
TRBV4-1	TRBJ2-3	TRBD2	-	TGCGCCAGCAGTCAACTAGCGGGGGGGATCCCCAGCACAGATACGCAGTATTTT	CASSQLAGGIPSTDTQYF
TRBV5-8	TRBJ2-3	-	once	TGTGCCAGCAGAGTCCTAAAGAGCGCCCGAGATACGCAGTATTTT	CASRVLKSARDTQYF
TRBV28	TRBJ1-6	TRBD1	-	TGTGCCAGCAGCTCCCCGGGACAGGGTTTCTCACCCCTCCACTTT	CASSSPGQGFSPLHF
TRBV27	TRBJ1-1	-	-	TGTGCCAGCAGGGATCGCCCCCTTGCGGAGGGAAGGACTGAAGCTTTCTTT	CASRDRPLAEGRTEAFF
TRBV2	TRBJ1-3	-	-	TGTGCCAGCAGTGCGGTGAGGAGCTCTGGAAACACCATATATTTT	CASSAVRSSGNTIYF
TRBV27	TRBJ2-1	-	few	TGTGCCAGCAGTTTAAGAACAGGGAGAAGCGATGAGCAGTTCTTC	CASSLRTGRSDEQFF
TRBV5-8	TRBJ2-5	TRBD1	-	TGTGCCAGCAGCTATTACGGGACAGGGAATATTCAAGAGACCCAGTACTTC	CASSYYGTGNIQETQYF
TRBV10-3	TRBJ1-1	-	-	TGTGCCATCAGTGATGGAGATCTGAACACTGAAGCTTTCTTT	CAISDGDLNTEAFF
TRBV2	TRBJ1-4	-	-	TGTGCCAGCCGCTATGCAACTAATGAAAAACTGTTTTTT	CASRYATNEKLFF
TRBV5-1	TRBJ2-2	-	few	TGCGCCAGCAGCGGGCCCACAGGGATAACCGGGGAGCTGTTTTTT	CASSGPTGITGELFF
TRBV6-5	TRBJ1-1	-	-	TGTGCCAGCAGTTACCACTCTCTCAGGGGTCGGACTGAAGCTTTCTTT	CASSYHSLRGRTEAFF
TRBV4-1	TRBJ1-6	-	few	TGCGCCAGCAGCCAAACGGGGAGCACGAATTCACCCCTCCACTTT	CASSQTGSTNSPLHF
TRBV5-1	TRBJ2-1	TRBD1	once	TGCGCCAGCAGCTTGAGTGCTCAGGGGGCGTTTAATGAGCAGTTCTTC	CASSLSAQGAFNEQFF
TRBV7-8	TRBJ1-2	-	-	TGTGCCAGCAGCGGGCGCCGGGACTCAATTTGGGGCTACACCTTC	CASSGRRDSIWGYTF
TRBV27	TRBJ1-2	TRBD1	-	TGTGCCAGCAGACCTGGAGCGGGACAGGGGGTGAGAGGCTACACCTTC	CASRPGAGQGVRGYTF
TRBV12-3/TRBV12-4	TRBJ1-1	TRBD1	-	TGTGCCAGCAATCGACAGGGATCCACTGAAGCTTTCTTT	CASNRQGSTEAFF
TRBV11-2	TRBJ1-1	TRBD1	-	TGTGCCAGCAGCTTAGATCTTGGACAGGGAACCCGTTTT	CASSLDLGQGTRF
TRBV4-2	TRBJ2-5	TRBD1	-	TGTGCCAGCAGCCAAAACCGGGACAGGGGTGGGGAGACCCAGTACTTC	CASSQNRDRGGETQYF
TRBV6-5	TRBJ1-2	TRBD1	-	TGTGCCAGCACTCAGGGGGCGCCCCCGTATGGCTACACCTTC	CASTQGAPPYGYTF
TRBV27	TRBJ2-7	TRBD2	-	TGTGCCAGCAGTTCGGGACTAGCGGGCGAGCAGTACTTC	CASSSGLAGEQYF
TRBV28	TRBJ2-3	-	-	TGTGCCAGCAGTTCATCAGATACGCAGTATTTT	CASSSSDTQYF
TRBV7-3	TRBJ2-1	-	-	TGTGCCAGCAGCTTAAGGCCCCAAAATGAGCAGTTCTTC	CASSLRPQNEQFF
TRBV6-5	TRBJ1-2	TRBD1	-	TGTGCCAGCAGTTACTCGGGGACAGGGGGAGGCTACACCTTC	CASSYSGTGGGYTF
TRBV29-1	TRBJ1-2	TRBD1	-	TGCAGCGTTGCCATAGGGCAGGGGGGTGGCTACACCTTC	CSVAIGQGGGYTF
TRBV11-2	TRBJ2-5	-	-	TGTGCCAGCAGCTTCGGAGAGACCCAGTACTTC	CASSFGETQYF
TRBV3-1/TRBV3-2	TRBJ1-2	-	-	TGTGCCAGCAGCCAAGATTCCGGGAGCCAGTACACCTTC	CASSQDSGSQYTF
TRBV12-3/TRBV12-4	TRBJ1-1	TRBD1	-	TGTGCCAGCAGCCAGGGACAGGGCGTTACTTTCTTT	CASSQGQGVTFF
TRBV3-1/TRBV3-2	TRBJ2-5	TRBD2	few	TGTGCCAGCAGCCCCGGGGGGGCAGAGACCCAGTACTTC	CASSPGGAETQYF
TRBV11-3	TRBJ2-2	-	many	TGTGCCAGCAGCTTAAAGGGGGCCGGGGAGCTGTTTTTT	CASSLKGAGELFF
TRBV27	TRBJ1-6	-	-	TGTGCCAGCAGTCCGGGACAAAATTCACCCCTCCACTTT	CASSPGQNSPLHF
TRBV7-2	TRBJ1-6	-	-	TGTGCCAGCAGCGCACAGAGTTACGGGGGGCCCCTCCACTTT	CASSAQSYGGPLHF
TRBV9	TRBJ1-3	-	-	TGTGCCAGCAGTGGGGGCCTCTCTGGAAACACCATATATTTT	CASSGGLSGNTIYF